These T cell receptor beta chains were read from a single sample in a study of T cell responses to AZD1222 COVID-19 vaccine. Only in-frame clones appear in the TCRdb table, and some are missing; sequencing was by immunoSEQ multiplex PCR. The data hold 110,000 to 150,000 clones, with 88% observed a single time. The sequencing used peripheral blood, collected on day 0 of AZD1222 vaccination. These receptors were taken from an adult in good health. The CDR3 runs from the conserved cysteine through the conserved F or W. The D gene is left open where the match is weak. Clone size appears in some rows only: once, few, many, or a class for an expanded clone.

TRBV3-1/TRBV3-2,TRBJ2-1,-,-,CASSHGVEQFF,TGTGCCAGCAGCCATGGGGTTGAGCAGTTCTTC
TRBV12-3/TRBV12-4,TRBJ2-3,-,-,CASSAAPDTQYF,TGTGCCAGCAGCGCCGCCCCGGATACGCAGTATTTT
TRBV24-1,TRBJ1-1,-,TRBD1,CATSDGQVAGAFF,TGTGCCACCAGTGATGGACAGGTTGCGGGAGCTTTCTTT
TRBV7-9,TRBJ1-5,-,-,CASSLVEGQPQHF,TGTGCCAGCAGCTTAGTTGAGGGGCAGCCCCAGCATTTT
TRBV14,TRBJ2-7,-,-,CASSQVRSQGFEQYF,TGTGCCAGCAGCCAAGTGAGGTCCCAGGGGTTCGAGCAGTACTTC
TRBV28,TRBJ1-4,-,-,CASTSFGRDEKLFF,TGTGCCAGCACGAGTTTCGGGCGGGATGAAAAACTGTTTTTT
TRBV5-6,TRBJ1-2,many,-,CASSLDLSAGYTF,TGTGCCAGCAGCTTGGACTTGTCAGCCGGCTACACCTTC
TRBV10-3,TRBJ2-7,-,TRBD1,CASGRTGTYEQYF,TGTGCCTCAGGGCGGACAGGGACCTACGAGCAGTACTTC
TRBV19,TRBJ1-1,-,-,CASSITTFEAFF,TGTGCCAGTAGTATTACGACCTTTGAAGCTTTCTTT
TRBV12-3/TRBV12-4,TRBJ1-2,once,-,CASSLGLGYGYTF,TGTGCCAGCAGTTTAGGCCTGGGCTATGGCTACACCTTC
TRBV6-2/TRBV6-3,TRBJ1-4,once,TRBD1,CASSKTGWNEKLFF,TGTGCCAGCAGTAAGACAGGGTGGAATGAAAAACTGTTTTTT
TRBV28,TRBJ1-5,-,-,CASSQNQPQHF,TGTGCCAGCAGCCAGAATCAGCCCCAGCATTTT
TRBV12-3/TRBV12-4,TRBJ2-5,-,-,CASSFGETQYF,TGTGCCAGCAGTTTCGGAGAGACCCAGTACTTC
TRBV5-4,TRBJ2-1,-,TRBD2,CASSLRTSGRVGNEQFF,TGTGCCAGCAGCTTACGGACTAGCGGGAGGGTAGGCAATGAGCAGTTCTTC
TRBV13,TRBJ2-7,-,-,CASSLVTYEQYF,TGTGCCAGCAGCTTAGTGACCTACGAGCAGTACTTC
TRBV24-1,TRBJ2-2,-,-,CATMGQYTGELFF,TGTGCCACCATGGGTCAATACACCGGGGAGCTGTTTTTT
TRBV29-1,TRBJ2-7,-,-,CSVFQVAEQYF,TGCAGCGTCTTCCAGGTCGCCGAGCAGTACTTC
TRBV7-2,TRBJ1-2,-,-,CASTRDGPMSYTF,TGTGCCAGCACCCGGGACGGCCCTATGAGCTACACCTTC
TRBV18,TRBJ2-7,-,-,CASSPRQGSSYEQYF,TGTGCCAGCTCACCTAGGCAGGGTAGCTCCTACGAGCAGTACTTC
TRBV28,TRBJ1-5,-,-,CASSGGAQHF,TGTGCCAGCAGCGGAGGTGCCCAGCATTTT
TRBV11-3,TRBJ2-1,-,-,CASSFGHSYNEQFF,TGTGCCAGCAGCTTTGGGCACTCCTACAATGAGCAGTTCTTC
TRBV28,TRBJ1-4,-,-,CASSLGGTGEKLFF,TGTGCCAGCAGTTTGGGAGGTACGGGTGAAAAACTGTTTTTT
TRBV5-1,TRBJ2-6,-,TRBD1,CASSSTGDGANVLTF,TGCGCCAGCAGCTCGACAGGGGATGGGGCCAACGTCCTGACTTTC
TRBV5-1,TRBJ2-7,-,-,CASSLDRMTYEQYF,TGCGCCAGCAGCTTGGACAGAATGACCTACGAGCAGTACTTC
TRBV7-9,TRBJ2-3,-,-,CASSARRDTQYF,TGTGCCAGCAGCGCTAGGAGAGATACGCAGTATTTT
TRBV29-1,TRBJ1-1,-,-,CSCRQNTEAFF,TGCAGCTGCCGACAGAACACTGAAGCTTTCTTT
TRBV27,TRBJ2-1,-,-,CASSPASRYNEQFF,TGTGCCAGCAGCCCTGCCTCCCGCTACAATGAGCAGTTCTTC
TRBV11-3,TRBJ2-1,-,TRBD2,CASSPAWGGAYNEQFF,TGTGCCAGCAGCCCCGCTTGGGGGGGGGCCTACAATGAGCAGTTCTTC
TRBV6-5,TRBJ1-3,few,TRBD1,CASSYQQGLAGNTIYF,TGTGCCAGCAGTTATCAACAGGGGCTCGCTGGAAACACCATATATTTT
TRBV20-1,TRBJ2-1,-,-,CSASGLNEQFF,TGCAGTGCTAGCGGTCTAAATGAGCAGTTCTTC
TRBV28,TRBJ1-6,-,-,CASSPPGRSDNSPLHF,TGTGCCAGCAGTCCTCCCGGGCGGAGTGATAATTCACCCCTCCACTTT
TRBV5-4,TRBJ2-6,-,TRBD1,CASSLLGQGALGANVLTF,TGTGCCAGCAGCTTATTGGGACAGGGGGCTCTCGGGGCCAACGTCCTGACTTTC
TRBV3-1/TRBV3-2,TRBJ2-1,-,-,CASSQVEGYNEQFF,TGTGCCAGCAGCCAAGTGGAAGGATACAATGAGCAGTTCTTC
TRBV13,TRBJ1-1,-,-,CASSLPRSVSTEAFF,TGTGCCAGCAGCTTACCCCGGAGTGTTTCCACTGAAGCTTTCTTT
TRBV7-2,TRBJ1-3,-,-,CASSLMAFSGNTIYF,TGTGCCAGCAGCTTAATGGCCTTCTCTGGAAACACCATATATTTT
TRBV13,TRBJ2-5,-,-,CASSLLSRGRETQYF,TGTGCCAGCAGCTTATTGTCCCGGGGGCGAGAGACCCAGTACTTC
TRBV4-2,TRBJ1-1,-,TRBD1,CASSRVTGGYTEAFF,TGTGCCAGCAGCCGCGTTACAGGGGGCTACACTGAAGCTTTCTTT
TRBV7-2,TRBJ2-1,-,TRBD2,CASSLHLAGGSFEQFF,TGTGCCAGCAGCTTACATCTAGCGGGAGGGAGCTTTGAGCAGTTCTTC
TRBV5-1,TRBJ2-6,-,-,CASSHRTEHSGANVLTF,TGCGCCAGCAGCCATCGGACAGAACACTCTGGGGCCAACGTCCTGACTTTC
TRBV11-3,TRBJ2-2,few,TRBD2,CASSSPSGRNTGELFF,TGTGCCAGCAGCTCCCCAAGCGGGAGGAACACCGGGGAGCTGTTTTTT
TRBV5-1,TRBJ1-4,-,-,CASRGEEKLFF,TGCGCCAGCCGCGGTGAGGAAAAACTGTTTTTT
TRBV6-5,TRBJ1-4,-,-,CARRYGWEKLFF,TGTGCCCGCCGATACGGATGGGAAAAACTGTTTTTT
TRBV3-1/TRBV3-2,TRBJ1-5,-,-,CASSQRGVQPQHF,TGTGCCAGCAGCCAAAGAGGGGTTCAGCCCCAGCATTTT
TRBV9,TRBJ2-2,once,-,CASSVRGNTGELFF,TGTGCCAGCAGCGTTAGGGGGAACACCGGGGAGCTGTTTTTT
TRBV5-1,TRBJ2-3,once,-,CASSRESTDTQYF,TGCGCCAGCAGCCGGGAATCCACAGATACGCAGTATTTT
TRBV19,TRBJ2-7,-,TRBD1,CASSTGRDRVYEQYF,TGTGCCAGTAGTACCGGAAGGGACAGAGTCTACGAGCAGTACTTC
TRBV7-3,TRBJ1-1,-,-,CASSLSWNTEAFF,TGTGCCAGCAGCTTATCCTGGAACACTGAAGCTTTCTTT
TRBV30,TRBJ1-5,-,-,CAWSGQSDQPQHF,TGTGCCTGGAGTGGGCAGTCCGATCAGCCCCAGCATTTT
TRBV4-2,TRBJ2-2,-,-,CASSQDRGGELFF,TGTGCCAGCAGCCAAGATAGGGGAGGGGAGCTGTTTTTT
TRBV27,TRBJ1-5,-,-,CASRMGGVSNQPQHF,TGTGCCAGCAGGATGGGGGGCGTGAGCAATCAGCCCCAGCATTTT